Presented here are 27 T cell receptor beta chains from one specimen sequenced in a study of cytotoxic CD8 clonotypes in ibrutinib-treated CLL. TCRdb keeps only in-frame clones here, not all; method: immunoSEQ multiplex PCR. This sample has about 300,000 clones, with roughly two thirds found just once. This specimen was PBMCs, taken after 36 months of ibrutinib treatment. The receptors derive from a human donor with chronic lymphocytic leukemia.

The CDR3 sequence: CASSRKGTSGLTDTQYF. CDR3 nucleotides: TGTGCCAGTAGTCGAAAGGGGACTAGCGGACTCACAGATACGCAGTATTTT. The chain couples TRBV19 to TRBJ2-3, with 11 bases lining up with TRBD2. Germline V gene data show CDR1 as LNHDA and CDR2 as SQIVND (reference sequence). The CDR3 consists of 17 residues. V lost 5 bases, J lost 2 bases, and 9 bases stayed unmatched.

The chain uses TRBV19 and TRBJ1-5; D call uncertain. The germline V gene encodes CDR1 LNHDA and CDR2 SQIVND (reference sequence). The CDR3 has 11 amino acids. V shed 1 base and J shed 8 bases, with 3 bases lying between them. The CDR3 region has the DNA TGTGCCAGTAGTATAGGAGAGCCCCAGCATTTT. Amino acids: CASSIGEPQHF.

Details on this clone: At one boundary the junction diverges from the germline segment, which might be a read error. The gene calls are TRBV18 and TRBJ1-2; 8 bases match TRBD1. Germline V gives CDR1 KGHSH, CDR2 LQKENI. The CDR3 runs 15 residues. This CDR3 reads CASSPDRGHIYGYTF. The CDR3 DNA follows: TGTGCCAGCTCACCAGACAGGGGTCATATCTATGGTTACACCTTC.

V gene TRBV14 combines with J gene TRBJ2-7, with 10 bases lining up with TRBD2. This CDR3 comprises 17 residues. The germline gives CDR1 SGHDN, CDR2 FVKESK. V trimming: 1 base; J trimming: 12 bases; junction bases outside the gene matches: 18. Written as DNA, the CDR3 is TGTGCCAGCAGCCAAGGGGTATATGTTGGGACTAGCGCGAGTCGGTACTTC. The encoded protein is CASSQGVYVGTSASRYF.

This clone was detected only a few times. The CDR3, as DNA: TGTGCCAGCAGCTTAGGTTTGGAGCCGAGCTCCTACGAGCAGTACTTC. Its translation: CASSLGLEPSSYEQYF. The V gene is TRBV7-9, the J gene TRBJ2-7; D is ambiguous. The ends were cut back, 1 base at V and 0 bases at J, with 13 bases in the middle. The germline V gene has CDR1 SEHNR and CDR2 FQNEAQ (reference sequence). CDR3 length: 16 amino acids.

CDR3 DNA: TGTGCCAGCAGCCCCAGGGGGGGGCTAGCGGGATTTTTCTACGAGCAGTACTTC. This translates into CASSPRGGLAGFFYEQYF. The chain is built from TRBV9 and TRBJ2-7, with 9 bases aligning to TRBD2. CDR3 length equals 18 residues. Per germline, CDR1 SGDLS and CDR2 YYNGEE. Trimming at V came to 4 bases and at J to 3 bases, leaving 17 bases not matched to a gene.

This clone was seen a handful of times. This chain links TRBV7-7 with TRBJ2-3; D unclear. Germline V gene data show CDR1 as SSHAT and CDR2 as FNYEAQ (reference sequence). CDR3 size: 14 residues. V was pared by 1 base and J by 1 base, with 6 bases between. The CDR3 DNA sequence: TGTGCCAGCAGCTTAGGGTGGGGCACAGATACGCAGTATTTT. Its translation: CASSLGWGTDTQYF.

The rearrangement uses TRBV11-2 and TRBJ2-7, with unresolved D. CDR3 length: 13 residues. V was trimmed by 4 bases and J by 1 base, leaving 8 bases between them. Germline CDR1 and CDR2: SGHAT and FQNNGV. The CDR3 DNA sequence: TGTGCCAGCAGCTCTGCCTCTTCCTACGAGCAGTACTTC. Translated, it gives CASSSASSYEQYF. Looking up the rest from reference TRBV11-2 and TRBJ2-7 gives the full variable domain: EAGVAQSPRYKIIEKRQSVAFWCNPISGHATLYWYQQILGQGPKLLIQFQNNGVVDDSQLPKDRFSAERLKGVDSTLKIQPAKLEDSAVYLCASSSASSYEQYFGPGTRLTVT.

A few counts support this clone. The V gene is TRBV29-1, the J gene TRBJ1-2; D possibly corresponds to TRBD1 (6 bases). Germline assignment: CDR1 SQVTM and CDR2 ANQGSEA. Trimming took off 8 bases at V and 3 bases at J, with 10 bases between the two ends. This CDR3 is built from 11 residues. CDR3 protein: CSFTGYYGYTF. CDR3 bases: TGCAGCTTTACAGGGTACTATGGCTACACCTTC.

The chain links TRBV25-1 to TRBJ2-7, with TRBD1 matching over 10 bases. This CDR3 has 13 residues. V gave up 3 bases and J gave up 6 bases; unmatched junction bases: 2. From germline, CDR1 is MGHDK and CDR2 SYGVNS. The CDR3 protein is CASSERDRGEQYF. CDR3 DNA sequence: TGTGCCAGCAGTGAGCGGGACAGGGGCGAGCAGTACTTC.

The chain is built from TRBV2 and TRBJ2-1; tentative D call: TRBD2 (5 bases). Germline CDR1 and CDR2: SNHLY and FYNNEI. The V end lost 4 bases, the J end lost 9 bases, and 16 bases lay between the germline ends. This CDR3 is built from 14 residues. The CDR3 bases are TGTGCCAGCAGTGGATTAGCGAGTGTTCCTGAGCAGTTCTTC. It encodes CASSGLASVPEQFF.

The chain couples TRBV29-1 to TRBJ2-3; D assignment may be TRBD1 or TRBD2 (7 bases each). Deletions cut 6 bases from V and 5 bases from J, with 15 bases between. The CDR3 is 13 residues long. The germline gives CDR1 SQVTM, CDR2 ANQGSEA. In DNA, the CDR3 is TGCAGCGTCAGGGGGGGACTACAAGATACGCAGTATTTT. Amino acids: CSVRGGLQDTQYF.

The chain joins TRBV23-1 to TRBJ2-5; possible D gene TRBD1, 5 bases. The DNA end is a closer match to TRBJ2-7, so the J assignment may be wrong. TRBV23-1 is designated an ORF whose function remains uncertain. The CDR3 runs 15 residues. The CDR3 DNA reads as TGCGCCAGCAGTCAAAGGGCAGGACAAACCTACGAGCAGTACTTC. Translating it yields CASSQRAGQTYEQYF.

The gene calls are TRBV7-8 and TRBJ2-1; TRBD1 might be the D (5 bases). Germline V lookup: CDR1 SGHVS, CDR2 FQNEAQ. The CDR3 extends over 15 amino acids. The V end was cut by 4 bases, the J end by 4 bases, with 14 bases between. For the CDR3, the DNA is TGTGCCAGCAGCTCCCAGGACAAAAAATACAATGAGCAGTTCTTC. Protein: CASSSQDKKYNEQFF.

The genes are TRBV7-3 and TRBJ2-1; D gene uncertain. Germline values: CDR1 SGHTA, CDR2 FQGTGA. The CDR3 sequence is 12 residues long. V lost 2 bases and J 9 bases, leaving 8 bases between the germline ends. The CDR3 reads CASSLGWGEQFF. The DNA for the CDR3 is TGTGCCAGCAGCTTAGGGTGGGGTGAGCAGTTCTTC.

V usage is TRBV7-8 and J usage is TRBJ1-3; D not certain. V lost 5 bases and J lost 2, with 19 bases in between. The V gene's germline CDR1 is SGHVS and CDR2 FQNEAQ. The CDR3 spans 17 residues. The CDR3 DNA is TGTGCCAGCAGCATCAGTGGGATGGGTTGGACTGGAAACACCATATATTTT. Its translation: CASSISGMGWTGNTIYF. Variable domain in full (rest from reference TRBV7-8 and TRBJ1-3): GAGVSQSPRYKVAKRGQDVALRCDPISGHVSLFWYQQALGQGPEFLTYFQNEAQLDKSGLPSDRFFAERPEGSVSTLKIQRTQQEDSAVYLCASSISGMGWTGNTIYFGEGSWLTVV.

This clone was seen a handful of times. The V call is TRBV28, the J call TRBJ1-2; D gene ambiguous. The CDR3 covers 15 residues. Trimming pared 1 base from V and 3 bases from J, leaving 12 bases between. The germline gives CDR1 MDHEN, CDR2 SYDVKM. DNA for the CDR3: TGTGCCAGCAGTTTATTATGGGTCTCCGACTATGGCTACACCTTC. Its protein product is CASSLLWVSDYGYTF.

The V and J genes are TRBV27 and TRBJ2-1; 10 bases agree with TRBD2. V shed 5 bases and J 3 bases; nucleotides not matched to a gene: 4. The CDR3 has 15 residues. Germline CDR1 is MNHEY and CDR2 is SMNVEV (reference sequence). As DNA, the CDR3 is TGTGCCAGCAGTCCTGGGACTAGCGTCTACAATGAGCAGTTCTTC. This sequence encodes CASSPGTSVYNEQFF.

The rearrangement uses TRBV11-1 and TRBJ2-5; D unresolved. Germline CDR1 is SGHAT and CDR2 is FQDESV (reference sequence). The CDR3 covers 12 residues. Between the trimmed V and J ends, which lost 5 bases and 6 bases, there was a span of 10 bases. CDR3 loop: CASSGVLKTQYF. The CDR3, as DNA: TGTGCCAGCAGCGGAGTCTTGAAGACCCAGTACTTC.

The chain links TRBV7-9 to TRBJ2-7; weak D call: TRBD1 (6 bases). V was cut by 5 bases and J by 3 bases, with 11 bases left in between. The CDR3 runs to 13 residues. Germline lookup yields CDR1 SEHNR and CDR2 FQNEAQ (reference sequence). Here the CDR3 DNA reads TGTGCCAGCAGCCGGGTAGGGGGCTACGAGCAGTACTTC. Translating it yields CASSRVGGYEQYF.

The J gene is TRBJ1-1, the V gene TRBV7-6; D is undetermined. This CDR3 is 16 amino acids long. Germline V gene data show CDR1 as SGHVS and CDR2 as FNYEAQ. The ends were cut back, 0 bases at V and 2 bases at J, with 13 bases in the middle. CDR3 in amino acids: CASSLAAGGSNTEAFF. CDR3 in DNA: TGTGCCAGCAGCTTAGCGGCGGGCGGATCAAACACTGAAGCTTTCTTT.

The gene calls are TRBV7-3 and TRBJ2-1; D uncertain. Looked up from germline, CDR1 is SGHTA and CDR2 is FQGTGA. Between the trimmed V and J ends, which lost 3 bases and 0 bases, there was a span of 9 bases. The CDR3 consists of 15 residues. CDR3 sequence (DNA): TGTGCCAGCAGCTTGGTCCGGAGCTCCTACAATGAGCAGTTCTTC. Encoded protein: CASSLVRSSYNEQFF.

The V gene is TRBV10-2, the J gene TRBJ1-1; D is ambiguous. Looked up from germline, CDR1 is WSHSY and CDR2 is SAAADI. V was pared by 4 bases and J by 8 bases, with 8 bases between. This CDR3 has 11 amino acids. The CDR3 nucleotides are TGCGCCAGCAGTGGAGTATGGGAAGCTTTCTTT. It codes for CASSGVWEAFF.

This clone has just a few counts. V usage is TRBV7-2 and J usage is TRBJ2-1; no clear D. The germline V and J ends were trimmed by 3 bases and 14 bases, with 11 bases remaining between them. CDR1 SGHTA and CDR2 FQGNSA come from the germline V gene. The CDR3 extends over 11 amino acids. CDR3 nucleotides: TGTGCCAGCAGCTTGATGATAGGGAAGTTCTTC. It encodes CASSLMIGKFF.

This clone was observed a single time. V and J are TRBV4-3 and TRBJ2-1, with 11 bases aligning to TRBD2. The germline V gene has CDR1 LGHNA and CDR2 YSLEER. The CDR3 is made up of 16 amino acids. The V and J ends lost 3 bases and 3 bases, in that order; junction bases with no gene match: 4. The CDR3 loop is CASSHAGLADYNEQFF. DNA of the CDR3: TGCGCCAGCAGCCATGCGGGACTAGCGGACTACAATGAGCAGTTCTTC.

The chain recombines TRBV7-9 with TRBJ2-2, with 10 bases that match TRBD1. V lost 4 bases and J lost 4; bases outside the gene matches: 6. The CDR3 is 16 amino acids. CDR1 is SEHNR, CDR2 FQNEAQ, per germline (reference sequence). The CDR3 sequence is CASSSTGGVITGELFF. The CDR3 region has the DNA TGTGCCAGCAGCTCGACAGGGGGCGTTATCACCGGGGAGCTGTTTTTT.

This clone was detected once. The genes are TRBV18 and TRBJ2-2, with TRBD2 matching over 13 bases. This CDR3 is 20 amino acids long. V gave up 3 bases and J gave up 4 bases; unmatched junction bases: 14. Germline-derived CDR1 and CDR2 are KGHSH and LQKENI. DNA for the CDR3: TGTGCCAGCTCACCGAGCCAATCCGGGACTAGCGGGAAAGGCACCGGGGAGCTGTTTTTT. Its translation: CASSPSQSGTSGKGTGELFF.